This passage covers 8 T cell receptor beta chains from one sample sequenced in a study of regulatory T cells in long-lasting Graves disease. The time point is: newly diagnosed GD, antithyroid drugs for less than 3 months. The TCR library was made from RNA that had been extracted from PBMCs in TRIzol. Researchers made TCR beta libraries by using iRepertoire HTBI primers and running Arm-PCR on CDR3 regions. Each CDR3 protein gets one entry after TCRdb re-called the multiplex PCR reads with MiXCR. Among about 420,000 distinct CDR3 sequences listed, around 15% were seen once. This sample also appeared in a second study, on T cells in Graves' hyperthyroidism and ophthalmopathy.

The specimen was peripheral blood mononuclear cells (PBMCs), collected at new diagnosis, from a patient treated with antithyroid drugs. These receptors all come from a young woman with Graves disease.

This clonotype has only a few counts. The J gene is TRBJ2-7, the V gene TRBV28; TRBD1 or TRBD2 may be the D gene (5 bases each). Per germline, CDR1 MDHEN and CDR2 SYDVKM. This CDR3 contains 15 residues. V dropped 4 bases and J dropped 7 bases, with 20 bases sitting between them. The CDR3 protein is CASSSYWDRPEEQYF. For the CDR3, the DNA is TGTGCCAGCAGTTCATACTGGGACCGTCCGGAGGAGCAGTACTTC. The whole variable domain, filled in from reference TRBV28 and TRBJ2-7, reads DVKVTQSSRYLVKRTGEKVFLECVQDMDHENMFWYRQDPGLGLRLIYFSYDVKMKEKGDIPEGYSVSREKKERFSLILESASTNQTSMYLCASSSYWDRPEEQYFGPGTRLTVT.

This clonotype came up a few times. For the CDR3, the DNA is TGCAGCGCCCGGACAGGGGAAGGGCAGTACTTC. As protein: CSARTGEGQYF. The chain recombines TRBV29-1 with TRBJ2-7; TRBD1 agrees at 9 bases. Germline V lookup: CDR1 SQVTM, CDR2 ANQGSEA. V shed 7 bases, J shed 9 bases, and the junction held 7 bases outside the gene matches. This CDR3 comprises 11 residues.

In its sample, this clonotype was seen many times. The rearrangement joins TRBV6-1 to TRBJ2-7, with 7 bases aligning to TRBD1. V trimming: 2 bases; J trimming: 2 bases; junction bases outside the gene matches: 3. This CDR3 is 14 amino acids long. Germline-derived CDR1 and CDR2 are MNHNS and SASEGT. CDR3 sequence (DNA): TGTGCCAGCAGTGAACAAACAGGGGCCTACGAGCAGTACTTC. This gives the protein CASSEQTGAYEQYF.

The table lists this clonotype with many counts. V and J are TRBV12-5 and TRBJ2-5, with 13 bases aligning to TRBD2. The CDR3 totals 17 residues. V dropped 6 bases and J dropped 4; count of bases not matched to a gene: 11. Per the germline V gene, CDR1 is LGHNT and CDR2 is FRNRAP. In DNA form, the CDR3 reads TGTGCTAGTGGCACAACTAGCGGGAGGGCCTTTCCAGAGACCCAGTACTTC. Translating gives CASGTTSGRAFPETQYF.

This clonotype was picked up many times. The CDR3 is CASSLTGGMNTEAFF. In DNA, the CDR3 is TGTGCCAGCAGCTTAACAGGGGGCATGAACACTGAAGCTTTCTTT. The chain uses TRBV7-3 and TRBJ1-1; 7 nucleotides line up with TRBD1. Germline V gives CDR1 SGHTA, CDR2 FQGTGA. The CDR3 totals 15 residues. J lost 0 bases, V lost 0 bases, and 1 base had no gene match.

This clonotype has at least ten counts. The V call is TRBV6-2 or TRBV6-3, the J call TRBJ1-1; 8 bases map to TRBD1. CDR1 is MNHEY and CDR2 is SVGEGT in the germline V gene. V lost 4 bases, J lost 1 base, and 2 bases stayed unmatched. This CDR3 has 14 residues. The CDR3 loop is CASSSGGQNTEAFF. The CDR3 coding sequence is TGTGCCAGCAGTTCAGGGGGCCAGAACACTGAAGCTTTCTTT.

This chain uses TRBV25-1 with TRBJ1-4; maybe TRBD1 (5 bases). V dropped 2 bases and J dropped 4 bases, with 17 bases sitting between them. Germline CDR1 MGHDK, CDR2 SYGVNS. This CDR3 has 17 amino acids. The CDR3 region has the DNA TGTGCCAGCAGTGAAGGAGGGGCAGAAGATCGTAATGAAAAACTGTTTTTT. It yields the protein CASSEGGAEDRNEKLFF.

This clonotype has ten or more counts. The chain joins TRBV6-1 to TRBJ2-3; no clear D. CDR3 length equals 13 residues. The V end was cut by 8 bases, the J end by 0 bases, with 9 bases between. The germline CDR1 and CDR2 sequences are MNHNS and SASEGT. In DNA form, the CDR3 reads TGTGCCAGCCTTGCCAGTAGCACAGATACGCAGTATTTT. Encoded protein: CASLASSTDTQYF.